The 11 T cell receptor beta chains given below trace back to one sample, sequenced in a study of shared clonotypes between healthy human individuals. Naive CD8 cells lacked CD45RO and underwent positive selection for CCR7, leaving out terminally differentiated effector memory CD45RA+ cells. Clones were sequenced by immunoSEQ multiplex PCR, and TCRdb holds only the in-frame ones, with some missing. Found here are around 700,000 clones, about 92% of them singletons; the top ten hold nearly 25%. The specimen sequenced was naive CD8+ T cells sorted from blood. The receptor set was obtained from a man aged 25-45 years in good health.

A few counts support this clone. The same CDR3 also results from other DNA sequences found in this sample. This sequence joins TRBV7-9 and TRBJ2-3; D is unresolved. Germline CDR1 and CDR2: SEHNR and FQNEAQ (reference sequence). The CDR3 loop spans 12 amino acids. The V gene lost 0 bases and the J gene lost 4 bases, with 2 bases spanning the gap. CDR3 loop: CASSLAPDTQYF. The CDR3 DNA reads as TGTGCCAGCAGCTTAGCTCCAGATACGCAGTATTTT. Filled out from reference TRBV7-9 and TRBJ2-3, the complete variable domain reads DTGVSQNPRHKITKRGQNVTFRCDPISEHNRLYWYRQTLGQGPEFLTYFQNEAQLEKSRLLSDRFSAERPKGSFSTLEIQRTEQGDSAMYLCASSLAPDTQYFGPGTRLTVL.

In regard to this clone: The same CDR3 also results from other DNA sequences found in this sample. The genes are TRBV6-5 and TRBJ2-1; TRBD2 matches at 14 bases. The germline V gene has CDR1 MNHEY and CDR2 SVGAGI. The CDR3 is made up of 15 amino acids. Trimming took 2 bases from V and 7 from J; bases not matched to a gene: 1. As DNA, the CDR3 is TGTGCCAGCAGTTACGGGACTAGCGGGAGTAATGAGCAGTTCTTC. Protein sequence: CASSYGTSGSNEQFF.

This sequence joins TRBV6-5 and TRBJ2-5, with 8 bases matching TRBD1. This CDR3 region has 16 residues. Looked up from germline, CDR1 is MNHEY and CDR2 is SVGAGI. The J segment lost 5 bases and the V segment lost 0 bases, leaving 8 bases of the junction unmatched. CDR3 in DNA: TGTGCCAGCAGTTACTCGACAGGGGAAGACGGGGAGACCCAGTACTTC. Its translation: CASSYSTGEDGETQYF.

On this clone: Relative to the germline gene, one junction end is altered; a read error may explain this. The chain combines TRBV19 with TRBJ1-5; D unclear. Germline CDR1 and CDR2: LNHDA and SQIVND (reference sequence). The CDR3 is 13 amino acids. CDR3 sequence reads: CASTSDEGQPQRF. Written as DNA, the CDR3 is TGTGCCAGTACCTCGGATGAGGGTCAGCCCCAGCGTTTT. Filled out from reference TRBV19 and TRBJ1-5, the complete variable domain reads DGGITQSPKYLFRKEGQNVTLSCEQNLNHDAMYWYRQDPGQGLRLIYYSQIVNDFQKGDIAEGYSVSREKKESFPLTVTSAQKNPTAFYLCASTSDEGQPQRFGDGTRLSIL.

The chain links TRBV7-9 to TRBJ2-5; 7 positions agree with TRBD2. The CDR3 runs 15 residues. The V and J ends lost 5 bases and 3 bases, in that order; junction bases with no gene match: 9. Germline CDR1 and CDR2: SEHNR and FQNEAQ (reference sequence). This CDR3 is CASSHWAGEEETQYF. In DNA, the CDR3 is TGTGCCAGCAGCCATTGGGCGGGAGAGGAAGAGACCCAGTACTTC.

The chain uses TRBV27 and TRBJ2-1; TRBD2 matches at 11 bases. The V segment lost 1 base and the J segment 8 bases; nucleotides outside the gene matches: 4. This CDR3 is built from 15 residues. CDR1 MNHEY and CDR2 SMNVEV come from the germline V gene (reference sequence). As DNA, the CDR3 is TGTGCCAGCAGTTTATATACTAGCGGGAGCGATGAGCAGTTCTTC. Amino acids: CASSLYTSGSDEQFF.

This clone is a singleton in its sample. The chain employs TRBV19 and TRBJ2-2; TRBD1 aligns across 7 bases. The germline CDR1 and CDR2 sequences are LNHDA and SQIVND (reference sequence). J was trimmed by 1 base and V by 5 bases; bases with no gene match: 4. The CDR3 spans 15 residues. The CDR3 nucleotides are TGTGCCAGTAGTCTCCGGGACAGGAACACCGGGGAGCTGTTTTTT. Protein: CASSLRDRNTGELFF.

V is TRBV7-9 and J is TRBJ2-1; 14 positions agree with TRBD2. V dropped 6 bases and J dropped 4; count of bases not matched to a gene: 8. The germline V gene has CDR1 SEHNR and CDR2 FQNEAQ (reference sequence). CDR3 length: 17 residues. Here the CDR3 DNA reads TGTGCCAGCAGACCGGGACTAGCGGGAGAGACGTACAATGAGCAGTTCTTC. Amino acids: CASRPGLAGETYNEQFF.

The CDR3 region is CASSQDPGGNYEQYF. DNA of the CDR3: TGCGCCAGCAGCCAAGATCCTGGGGGAAACTACGAGCAGTACTTC. The chain carries TRBV4-1 and TRBJ2-7; D is possibly TRBD1 or TRBD2 (5 bases each). Trimming shortened V by 0 bases and J by 3 bases, and 12 bases separated the two germline ends. The CDR3 runs 15 residues. Germline CDR1 is MGHRA and CDR2 is YSYEKL.

This clone was picked up one time. The chain couples TRBV7-3 to TRBJ2-5, with D tentatively TRBD1 or TRBD2 (5 bases each). The CDR3 extends over 17 amino acids. The V end lost 1 base, the J end lost 5 bases, and 20 bases lay between the germline ends. The germline CDR1 and CDR2 sequences are SGHTA and FQGTGA. CDR3 sequence reads: CASSLKVRGRRGETQYF. The CDR3 DNA is TGTGCCAGCAGCTTAAAGGTTAGGGGACGACGAGGGGAGACCCAGTACTTC. The full variable domain, rest sourced from reference TRBV7-3 and TRBJ2-5, is GAGVSQTPSNKVTEKGKYVELRCDPISGHTALYWYRQSLGQGPEFLIYFQGTGAADDSGLPNDRFFAVRPEGSVSTLKIQRTERGDSAVYLCASSLKVRGRRGETQYFGPGTRLLVL.

The chain joins TRBV27 to TRBJ2-5; 12 bases fit TRBD2. Germline CDR1 is MNHEY and CDR2 is SMNVEV (reference sequence). V lost 6 bases to trimming and J lost 5 bases; unmatched junction nucleotides: 7. The CDR3 length is 15 residues. DNA for the CDR3: TGTGCCAGCAGACTAGCGGGAGGAGGGGTGGAGACCCAGTACTTC. It specifies CASRLAGGGVETQYF.